Here is one T cell receptor beta chain with its context. Then a second PCR, running roughly 7 to 12 cycles, was carried out with a sample-barcoded 5' primer and a J-beta primer mix. Each CDR3 protein gets one entry after TCRdb re-called the 5' RACE reads with MiXCR. The repertoire holds 1.5 million to 2 million distinct CDR3 sequences, about 28% seen once, with 6.5% to 8.5% in the top ten. These data originate in a study of blood T cells in healthy people across ages. The germline V and J ends were trimmed by 0 bases and 0 bases, with 10 bases remaining between them. From germline, CDR1 is GTSNPN and CDR2 SVGIG (reference sequence). This CDR3 is built from 15 residues.

The material sequenced was blood. This receptor was taken from a woman in her thirties in good health. The chain recombines TRBV30 with TRBJ2-3, with no clear D. The CDR3 bases are TGTGCCTGGAGTGTGACCCACACTAGCACAGATACGCAGTATTTT. Residues: CAWSVTHTSTDTQYF. The variable domain in full, completed from reference TRBV30 and TRBJ2-3, reads SQTIHQWPATLVQPVGSPLSLECTVEGTSNPNLYWYRQAAGRGLQLLFYSVGIGQISSEVPQNLSASRPQDRQFILSSKKLLLSDSGFYLCAWSVTHTSTDTQYFGPGTRLTVL.